Sequencing of this T cell receptor (beta chain) was carried out in a study of cytomegalovirus exposure and HLA in healthy donors. This CDR3 is 15 amino acids long. Trimming stripped 3 bases from V and 7 bases from J, with 19 bases between. The V gene's germline CDR1 is MNHEY and CDR2 SVGAGI. The study, taken as a whole, reports: A further, later analysis showed that HLA-associated TCR beta chains (compared with equally common others) were more clonally expanded. When presence/absence was analysed, sequencing depth was taken to be roughly uniform across donors. Association of 17,000 or so TCR beta sequences with HLA alleles was found at 0.05 false discovery rate in a later analysis.

PCR primers comprised 60 Vbeta and 13 Jbeta primers. Only in-frame clones appear in the TCRdb table, and some are missing; sequencing was by immunoSEQ multiplex PCR. Of about 25,000 clones in the sample, approximately 70% were seen once. As regards this clone: Its antigen is as yet unknown.

The sequenced sample consisted of PBMCs. This sequence was found in a woman between 45 and 60 years old in good health and CMV-seronegative. The V and J genes are TRBV6-5 and TRBJ2-7; no reliable D call. In DNA, the CDR3 is TGTGCCAGCAGTTATCAGGCCCTCTCGCTTCGTGAGCAGTACTTC. This sequence encodes CASSYQALSLREQYF.